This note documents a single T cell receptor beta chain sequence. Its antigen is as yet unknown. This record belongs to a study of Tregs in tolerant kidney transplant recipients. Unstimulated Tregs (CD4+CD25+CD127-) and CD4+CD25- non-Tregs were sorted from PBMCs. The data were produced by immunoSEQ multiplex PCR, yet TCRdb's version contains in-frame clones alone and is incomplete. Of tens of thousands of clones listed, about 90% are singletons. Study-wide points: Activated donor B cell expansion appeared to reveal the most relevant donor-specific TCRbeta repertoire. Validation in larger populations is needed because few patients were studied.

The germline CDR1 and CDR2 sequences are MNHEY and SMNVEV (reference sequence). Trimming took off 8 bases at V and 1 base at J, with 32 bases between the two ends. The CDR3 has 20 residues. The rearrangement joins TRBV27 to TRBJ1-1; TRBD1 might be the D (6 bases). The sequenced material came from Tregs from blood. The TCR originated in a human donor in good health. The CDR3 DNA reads TGTGCCAGCGCAACTTATTTTTTACGGGCTCCCGGGACAACGAACACTGAAGCTTTCTTT. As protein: CASATYFLRAPGTTNTEAFF.